This record covers a single T cell receptor beta chain. Its antigen has not been determined. No per-base quality is available; no much larger clone lies one base away. Genomic DNA was used as template for profiling of TCR beta VDJ combinations and CDR3 sequences. An Illumina HiSeq 2000 was used for TCR repertoire sequencing. In the paper's pipeline: Repertoires were assessed using TRBV/TRBJ rearrangement plots, CDR3 size and DJ length profiles, and Simpson's diversity index. The most abundant DNA sequence in the deep sequencing data was defined as the immunodominant clone. CDR3 amino acid sequences were checked for sharing between subjects and were compared against published repertoires and the VDJdb database. TCRdb trimmed public reads at Q25 via fastp, called clones via MiXCR and kept in-frame beta chains. Entries that share a CDR3 protein sequence are merged under the most common genes and DNA. The V and J calls and clone size are TCRdb's, not the authors'. The sample profile shows some 170,000 distinct CDR3 sequences; around 48% of them were found once. The ten largest account for more than 1% of the sample.

Counted from cysteine to phenylalanine, this CDR3 has 14 amino acids. CDR3 DNA only is kept here, 42 bases in frame from base 1. V lost 4 bases and J lost 5 bases; the stretch between them is 14 bases long. Per the germline V gene, MGHDK is the CDR1 and SYGVNS is the CDR2. Flow cytometry had shown CD8+CD57+ cell expansion in the patients selected for sequencing. Every patient had a diagnosis of severe acquired aplastic anemia based on International Study of Aplastic Anemia and Agranulocytosis and Camitta criteria. No patient had received any therapy when blood was sampled. In the study, sorted CD4+ and CD8+ blood T cells from patients with severe aplastic anemia and from healthy subjects underwent deep sequencing of TCR repertoires. Patients were enrolled in the USA under clinicaltrials.gov protocols 00001620, 01623167, 00001397, 00071045, 00081523 and 00961064. Ficoll-Paque density gradient centrifugation was used to isolate peripheral blood mononuclear cells. CD4+ and CD8+ T cells were sorted by FACS or magnetic beads before DNA extraction.

This sample is part of a study of CD8+CD57+ T cells in acquired aplastic anemia (dated by TCRdb to between 2018 and 2020). In the study overall: Extracted DNA from sorted CD4+ and CD8+ cells averaged around 3.2 ug, ranging from roughly 0.17 to 30 ug. A CD8+CD57+ expansion meant a frequency higher than the mean frequency seen in healthy subjects.

Study-wide findings and limitations: Patients and healthy controls showed no significant difference in CD8+ Simpson's diversity (P=0.060). Although around 30 CD8+ CDR3 sequences were shared by patients and controls, these sequences appeared highly expressed in patients and within the immunodominant clones of patients.

The specimen was sorted CD4+, CD8+, or CD8+CD57+ T cells (not recorded which) from PBMCs. This TCR came from a human donor with aplastic anemia. The chain is encoded by TRBV25-1 joined to TRBJ1-2; perhaps TRBD1 is the D gene, with 5 bases matching. In nucleotides, the sequence is TGTGCCAGCAGTGCTAGAGACCCAGGGTATGGCTACACCTTC. It translates to CASSARDPGYGYTF.